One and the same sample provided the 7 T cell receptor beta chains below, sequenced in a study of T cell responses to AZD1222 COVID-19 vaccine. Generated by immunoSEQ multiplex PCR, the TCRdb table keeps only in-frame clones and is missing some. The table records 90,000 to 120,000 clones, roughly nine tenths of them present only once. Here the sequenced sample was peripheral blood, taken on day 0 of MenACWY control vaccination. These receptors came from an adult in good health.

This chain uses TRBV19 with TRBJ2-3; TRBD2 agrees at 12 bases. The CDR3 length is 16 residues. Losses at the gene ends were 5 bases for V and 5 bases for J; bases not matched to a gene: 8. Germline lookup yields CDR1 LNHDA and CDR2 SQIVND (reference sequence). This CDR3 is CASSYWTSGVEDTQYF. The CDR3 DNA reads TGTGCCAGTAGTTACTGGACTAGCGGGGTTGAAGATACGCAGTATTTT.

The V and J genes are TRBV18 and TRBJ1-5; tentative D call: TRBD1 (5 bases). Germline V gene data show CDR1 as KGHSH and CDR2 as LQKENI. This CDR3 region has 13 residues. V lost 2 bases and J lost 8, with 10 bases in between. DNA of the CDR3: TGTGCCAGCTCACCAGGCGGGGGAAAGCCCCAGCATTTT. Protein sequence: CASSPGGGKPQHF.

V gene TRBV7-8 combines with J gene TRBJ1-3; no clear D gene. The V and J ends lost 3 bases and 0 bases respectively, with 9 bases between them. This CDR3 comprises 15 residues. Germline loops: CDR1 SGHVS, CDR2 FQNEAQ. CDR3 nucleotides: TGTGCCAGCAGCTTTTCCGAAAGCTCTGGAAACACCATATATTTT. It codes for CASSFSESSGNTIYF.

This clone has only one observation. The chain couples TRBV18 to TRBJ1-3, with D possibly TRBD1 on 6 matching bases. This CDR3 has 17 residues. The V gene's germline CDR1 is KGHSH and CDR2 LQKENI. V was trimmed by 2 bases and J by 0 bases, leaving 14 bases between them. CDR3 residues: CASSPSRTALSGNTIYF. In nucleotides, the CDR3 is TGTGCCAGCTCACCAAGTAGGACAGCACTCTCTGGAAACACCATATATTTT.

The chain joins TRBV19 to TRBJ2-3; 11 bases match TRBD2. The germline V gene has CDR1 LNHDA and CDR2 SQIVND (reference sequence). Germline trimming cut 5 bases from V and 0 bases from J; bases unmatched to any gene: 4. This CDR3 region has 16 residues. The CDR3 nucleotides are TGTGCCAGTAGTGTGACTAGCGGGGTTAGCACAGATACGCAGTATTTT. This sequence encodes CASSVTSGVSTDTQYF.

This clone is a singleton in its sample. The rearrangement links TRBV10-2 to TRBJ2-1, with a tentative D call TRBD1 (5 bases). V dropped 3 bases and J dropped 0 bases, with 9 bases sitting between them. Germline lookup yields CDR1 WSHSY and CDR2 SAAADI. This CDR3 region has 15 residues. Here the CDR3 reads CASSDWGSSYNEQFF. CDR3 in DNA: TGCGCCAGCAGTGATTGGGGCAGCTCCTACAATGAGCAGTTCTTC.

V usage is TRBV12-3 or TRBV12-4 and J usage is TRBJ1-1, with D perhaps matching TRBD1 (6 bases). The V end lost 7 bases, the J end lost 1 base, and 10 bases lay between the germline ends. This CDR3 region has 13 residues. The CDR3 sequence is CASKTQGNTEAFF. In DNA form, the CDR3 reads TGTGCCAGCAAGACACAGGGGAACACTGAAGCTTTCTTT.